This T cell receptor beta chain was recorded in a study of blood T cell repertoires in COVID-19. Study as a whole: Samples taken during acute and convalescent COVID-19 were collected in the United States, Italy and Spain.

About this clone itself: Other DNA sequences of this sample code for an identical CDR3.

Clones were sequenced by immunoSEQ multiplex PCR, and TCRdb holds only the in-frame ones, with some missing. Here the sample spans around 200,000 clones, around 82% being singletons. Germline V gives CDR1 SGDLS, CDR2 YYNGEE. Trimming took 0 bases from V and 3 from J; bases not matched to a gene: 2. The CDR3 runs 14 residues. The receptor's source is a woman between 65 and 79 years old with acute or convalescent COVID-19. The specimen was peripheral blood. The chain has TRBV9 and TRBJ2-7; 8 bases are shared with TRBD1. CDR3 sequence reads: CASSVGDRGYEQYF. The CDR3 DNA reads as TGTGCCAGCAGCGTAGGAGACAGGGGCTACGAGCAGTACTTC.